These T cell receptor beta chains were read from a single sample in a study of cytomegalovirus exposure and HLA in healthy donors. Repertoires were generated with immunoSEQ multiplex PCR, while TCRdb's copy carries only in-frame clones and drops some. The repertoire includes 110,000 or so clones, approximately 72% of them detected once, and roughly 1.2% sits in the top ten. The sample comprised PBMCs. The receptors originated from a man aged 25-45 years in good health and CMV-seronegative. Each CDR3 is given with its conserved first and last residue. A D gene is named only where the DNA matches it firmly. Some rows have no size entry. The others give once, few or many, or a class for an expanded clone.

CDR3,DNA,length,size,J,V,D
CASSQTPRGEVSTGELFF,TGCGCCAGCAGCCAAACCCCAAGAGGGGAGGTTAGCACCGGGGAGCTGTTTTTT,18,.,TRBJ2-2,TRBV4-3,.
CASTTGNYGYTF,TGTGCCAGCACCACAGGGAACTATGGCTACACCTTC,12,few,TRBJ1-2,TRBV6-5,.
CASSLGGGFGAKNIQYF,TGTGCCAGTAGTTTAGGGGGGGGTTTCGGGGCCAAAAACATTCAGTACTTC,17,.,TRBJ2-4,TRBV19,.
CASSFGDRAFNYGYTF,TGCGCCAGCAGCTTCGGGGACAGGGCTTTTAACTATGGCTACACCTTC,16,.,TRBJ1-2,TRBV5-1,TRBD1
CASSQSAGQGDYEQYF,TGCGCCAGCAGCCAATCCGCGGGACAGGGTGACTACGAGCAGTACTTC,16,.,TRBJ2-7,TRBV4-3,TRBD1
CASSDMGGGRRLFF,TGTGCCAGCAGCGACATGGGGGGTGGACGAAGACTGTTCTTC,14,once,TRBJ2-1,TRBV2,.
CASSLWGRGRGETQHF,TGTGCCAGCAGTTTATGGGGCAGGGGGCGCGGGGAGACCCAGCACTTC,16,few,TRBJ2-5,TRBV27,TRBD1
CASSDLAGHNEQFF,TGTGCCAGCAGTGATCTAGCGGGGCACAATGAGCAGTTCTTC,14,.,TRBJ2-1,TRBV6-1,TRBD2
CASSLGQANTEAFF,TGTGCCAGCTCACTCGGACAGGCAAATACTGAAGCTTTCTTT,14,.,TRBJ1-1,TRBV18,TRBD1
CASSPGGMNRYGYTF,TGTGCCAGCAGTCCCGGGGGGATGAACCGCTATGGCTACACCTTC,15,few,TRBJ1-2,TRBV6-5,.
CASSARGGRPTEAFF,TGTGCCAGCAGCGCAAGGGGGGGTCGGCCCACTGAAGCTTTCTTT,15,.,TRBJ1-1,TRBV9,.
CSVARRDRGREQYF,TGCAGCGTTGCCCGCCGAGACAGGGGACGCGAGCAGTACTTC,14,.,TRBJ2-7,TRBV29-1,TRBD1
CAWDQQRTSGSPRETQYF,TGTGCCTGGGACCAGCAAAGGACTAGCGGGAGCCCCAGAGAGACCCAGTACTTC,18,.,TRBJ2-5,TRBV30,TRBD2
CASSGVPEVATNEKLFF,TGCGCCAGCAGTGGAGTTCCCGAAGTTGCAACTAATGAAAAACTGTTTTTT,17,.,TRBJ1-4,TRBV5-1,.
CASTLGGFTGELFF,TGTGCCAGCACCTTGGGGGGGTTCACCGGGGAGCTGTTTTTT,14,.,TRBJ2-2,TRBV28,TRBD2
CAWSISLADNEQFF,TGTGCCTGGAGTATCAGTCTAGCTGACAATGAGCAGTTCTTC,14,.,TRBJ2-1,TRBV30,.
CASSQAPVGKLFF,TGCGCCAGCAGCCAAGCTCCAGTTGGAAAACTGTTTTTT,13,.,TRBJ1-4,TRBV4-1,.
CASSPLSASLAEQYF,TGTGCCAGCTCACCACTGTCCGCCAGCTTAGCCGAGCAGTACTTC,15,.,TRBJ2-7,TRBV18,.
CTSSHRRTSGGLGDTQYF,TGCACCAGCAGCCACCGGAGGACTAGCGGGGGGTTGGGGGATACGCAGTATTTT,18,.,TRBJ2-3,TRBV1,.
CASSLVAGAYEQYF,TGTGCCAGCAGCTTAGTGGCGGGGGCCTACGAGCAGTACTTC,14,.,TRBJ2-7,TRBV7-2,TRBD2
CATRDGPNTGELFF,TGCGCCACGCGGGACGGCCCGAACACCGGGGAGCTGTTTTTT,14,.,TRBJ2-2,TRBV10-1,.
CASTETGPSNQPQHF,TGTGCCAGTACCGAGACAGGACCTAGCAATCAGCCCCAGCATTTT,15,.,TRBJ1-5,TRBV19,.
CASSYYVDPRAGELFF,TGTGCCAGCAGTTACTATGTTGACCCCCGGGCCGGGGAGCTGTTTTTT,16,.,TRBJ2-2,TRBV6-6,.
CAWSVATGSTDTQYF,TGTGCCTGGAGTGTAGCGACAGGGAGCACAGATACGCAGTATTTT,15,.,TRBJ2-3,TRBV30,TRBD1
CATLRGRGNTGELFF,TGTGCCACCCTGCGGGGGAGGGGAAACACCGGGGAGCTGTTTTTT,15,.,TRBJ2-2,TRBV6-6,TRBD2
CASSRGGSNEQFF,TGTGCCAGCAGCCGGGGGGGGAGCAATGAGCAGTTCTTC,13,few,TRBJ2-1,TRBV7-2,TRBD2
CASSVAVGTDGYNEKLFF,TGTGCCAGCAGCGTAGCGGTCGGGACAGACGGGTATAATGAAAAACTGTTTTTT,18,few,TRBJ1-4,TRBV9,TRBD1
CASSWGTGGEYEQYF,TGTGCCAGCAGTTGGGGAACAGGGGGCGAATACGAGCAGTACTTC,15,.,TRBJ2-7,TRBV6-5,TRBD1
CASSYGGGPYEKLFF,TGTGCCAGCAGTTACGGCGGCGGGCCTTATGAAAAACTGTTTTTT,15,few,TRBJ1-4,TRBV6-5,.
CASSIDLFMGRERLDEQFF,TGTGCCAGTAGTATAGATCTATTTATGGGGCGGGAGCGATTGGATGAGCAGTTCTTC,19,.,TRBJ2-1,TRBV19,TRBD2
CASSPAPAVEAFF,TGTGCCAGCTCACCGGCACCCGCAGTCGAAGCTTTCTTT,13,.,TRBJ1-1,TRBV18,.
CASSPRGGQPQHF,TGTGCCAGCAGCCCGAGGGGAGGGCAGCCCCAGCATTTT,13,.,TRBJ1-5,TRBV7-8,.
CASSQDSYTDTQYF,TGCGCCAGCAGCCAGGACAGCTACACAGATACGCAGTATTTT,14,few,TRBJ2-3,TRBV5-1,.
CASSSIRLAGGYYEQYF,TGTGCCAGCAGCTCAATCCGACTAGCGGGAGGGTACTACGAGCAGTACTTC,17,.,TRBJ2-7,TRBV5-6,TRBD2
CAWSVLENQPQHF,TGTGCCTGGAGTGTACTAGAAAATCAGCCCCAGCATTTT,13,.,TRBJ1-5,TRBV30,.
CASSSAGGSWNEQFF,TGTGCCAGCAGTTCCGCGGGCGGGAGCTGGAATGAGCAGTTCTTC,15,.,TRBJ2-1,TRBV27,TRBD2
CASSEAGPYEQYF,TGCGCCAGCAGTGAAGCGGGCCCCTACGAGCAGTACTTC,13,.,TRBJ2-7,TRBV10-1,.
CASSYSTGQSSYEQYF,TGTGCCAGCAGTTACTCGACAGGGCAATCAAGCTACGAGCAGTACTTC,16,few,TRBJ2-7,TRBV6-5,TRBD1
CRGQRNTEAFF,TGCAGAGGACAGAGGAACACTGAAGCTTTCTTT,11,.,TRBJ1-1,TRBV20-1,.
CASSVETGGSPLHF,TGTGCCAGCAGCGTAGAGACAGGGGGTTCACCCCTCCACTTT,14,.,TRBJ1-6,TRBV9,TRBD1
CASSRPGTGVHEQYF,TGTGCCAGCAGTAGGCCCGGGACAGGGGTCCACGAGCAGTACTTC,15,.,TRBJ2-7,TRBV6-5,TRBD1
CASSPPGYQPQHF,TGTGCCAGCAGCCCTCCCGGGTATCAGCCCCAGCATTTT,13,.,TRBJ1-5,TRBV28,.
CASSEADDRDRLPYEQYF,TGTGCCAGCAGTGAAGCGGATGACCGGGACAGGCTGCCCTACGAGCAGTACTTC,18,.,TRBJ2-7,TRBV6-1,TRBD1
CASSTRTGLNTEAFF,TGTGCCAGCAGCACGAGGACAGGATTGAACACTGAAGCTTTCTTT,15,few,TRBJ1-1,TRBV5-6,TRBD1
CASSFGVVAVDTGELFF,TGTGCCAGCAGTTTTGGGGTAGTAGCGGTAGACACCGGGGAGCTGTTTTTT,17,once,TRBJ2-2,TRBV27,.
CASSEEIGNIQYF,TGTGCCAGCAGTGAAGAAATTGGCAACATTCAGTACTTC,13,.,TRBJ2-4,TRBV2,.
CASKGQDGLEKLFF,TGTGCCAGCAAAGGACAGGATGGCCTTGAAAAACTGTTTTTT,14,.,TRBJ1-4,TRBV6-1,TRBD1
CASSWGSGTMNTEAFF,TGTGCCAGCAGTTGGGGGAGCGGGACCATGAACACTGAAGCTTTCTTT,16,.,TRBJ1-1,TRBV28,.
CASSQVGRAFTGELFF,TGTGCCAGCAGCCAGGTCGGCAGGGCCTTCACCGGGGAGCTGTTTTTT,16,.,TRBJ2-2,TRBV5-4,.
CASSLEGVGNQPQHF,TGCGCCAGCAGCTTGGAGGGGGTAGGCAATCAGCCCCAGCATTTT,15,.,TRBJ1-5,TRBV5-1,.
CASSPTTGGGYNEQFF,TGTGCCAGCAGTCCCACTACGGGGGGAGGGTACAATGAGCAGTTCTTC,16,.,TRBJ2-1,TRBV28,TRBD2
CASSFLGGNEQFF,TGTGCCAGCAGCTTTCTCGGGGGGAATGAGCAGTTCTTC,13,few,TRBJ2-1,TRBV13,TRBD2
CASSSHYNYEQYF,TGTGCCAGCAGCTCTCATTACAACTACGAGCAGTACTTC,13,.,TRBJ2-7,TRBV11-2,.
CASSPRQGTNYGYTF,TGTGCCAGCTCACCTCGACAGGGGACTAACTATGGCTACACCTTC,15,once,TRBJ1-2,TRBV18,TRBD1
CASSQDTPDRDSATQYF,TGCGCCAGCAGCCAAGACACCCCGGACAGGGACTCGGCTACGCAGTATTTT,17,once,TRBJ2-3,TRBV4-1,TRBD1
CASSPGQGEVYGYTF,TGTGCCAGCAGCCCGGGACAGGGGGAAGTATATGGCTACACCTTC,15,.,TRBJ1-2,TRBV7-2,TRBD1
CASSFSGRAETQYF,TGTGCCAGCAGCTTTAGCGGGCGGGCGGAGACCCAGTACTTC,14,once,TRBJ2-5,TRBV7-9,TRBD2
CAISAIGDTDTQYF,TGTGCCATCAGCGCGATAGGGGACACAGATACGCAGTATTTT,14,.,TRBJ2-3,TRBV10-3,.
CASSLDTGTGELFF,TGTGCCAGCAGCTTGGATACGGGTACTGGGGAGCTGTTTTTT,14,.,TRBJ2-2,TRBV5-6,.
CASSPVSGTGRTPLHF,TGTGCCAGCAGTCCGGTGTCCGGGACAGGGAGGACACCCCTCCACTTT,16,.,TRBJ1-6,TRBV27,TRBD1